These 32 T cell receptor beta chains were sequenced from one sample in a study of tumor-infiltrating lymphocytes in primary liver carcinoma. Germline DNA was also extracted, and blood RNA derived from unsorted whole blood. A constant-region primer served to make TCR beta cDNA from about 0.45 ug total RNA. Each TCR beta library was derived from three nested multiplex PCR rounds that employed slightly modified ARM-PCR. TRBV1-TRBV30 forward and Cbeta reverse primers drove the first two approximately 11-cycle rounds. TCRdb re-analysed the multiplex PCR reads in MiXCR, keeping a single row per CDR3 protein. Counted here are 300,000 to 350,000 distinct CDR3 sequences, 45% to 70% occurring once; the ten biggest clones make up approximately 17%. The specimen sequenced was peripheral blood. The receptors shown here come from a woman aged 25 to 45 with primary liver carcinoma and hepatitis B virus infection.

This chain uses TRBV5-4 with TRBJ2-4; maybe TRBD2 (6 bases). Deletions cut 0 bases from V and 0 bases from J, with 13 bases between. The CDR3 has 17 residues. Per germline, CDR1 SGHNT and CDR2 YYREEE (reference sequence). CDR3 nucleotides: TGTGCCAGCAGCTTGGGGGGACTGGGACTAGCCAAAAACATTCAGTACTTC. Protein: CASSLGGLGLAKNIQYF.

To note about this clonotype: A much larger clone sits a single nucleotide away, making a read error possible. The genes are TRBV29-1 and TRBJ1-5; tentatively, D is TRBD1 (6 bases). The CDR3 has 13 residues. Germline V gives CDR1 SQVTM, CDR2 ANQGSEA. In DNA, the CDR3 is TGCAGCGTTGAAGAGGACAGCAATCAGCCCCGGCATTTT. It codes for CSVEEDSNQPRHF. Filled out from reference TRBV29-1 and TRBJ1-5, the complete variable domain reads SAVISQKPSRDICQRGTSLTIQCQVDSQVTMMFWYRQQPGQSLTLIATANQGSEATYESGFVIDKFPISRPNLTFSTLTVSNMSPEDSSIYLCSVEEDSNQPRHFGDGTRLSIL.

A remark on this clonotype: A much larger clone differs from this one at a single base, so this may be a read error. This chain connects TRBV30 to TRBJ1-2; no clear D. Germline values: CDR1 GTSNPN, CDR2 SVGIG (reference sequence). V lost 2 bases and J 4 bases, leaving 17 bases between the germline ends. The CDR3 covers 15 residues. CDR3 DNA sequence: TGTGCCTGGAGTACTAGTCGGGGTGGAGTCTATGGCTACACCTTC. Translation gives CAWSTSRGGVYGYTF.

This clonotype was counted at least ten times. The chain is built from TRBV30 and TRBJ2-7, with TRBD2 as a possible D gene (7 bases). The V end was cut by 2 bases, the J end by 4 bases, with 15 bases between. This CDR3 spans 14 amino acids. Germline V CDR1 and CDR2: GTSNPN, SVGIG (reference sequence). CDR3 amino acids: CAWSPGGGRYEQYF. In nucleotides, the CDR3 is TGTGCCTGGAGTCCCGGGGGCGGGAGATACGAGCAGTACTTC.

The rearrangement uses TRBV5-4 and TRBJ2-3; 10 nucleotides match TRBD2. This CDR3 has 17 amino acids. With V trimmed by 3 bases and J by 6 bases, 13 bases remained unmatched. Per the germline V gene, CDR1 is SGHNT and CDR2 is YYREEE (reference sequence). The DNA of the CDR3 is TGTGCCAGCAGCTCTGGGGTTCTAGCGGGAGTAGGGGATACGCAGTATTTT. Translated, it gives CASSSGVLAGVGDTQYF.

A word on this clonotype: This could be a read error, since a much larger clone is one nucleotide away. V usage is TRBV14 and J usage is TRBJ2-1; D unresolved. Germline assignment: CDR1 SGHDN and CDR2 FVKESK. The CDR3 is made up of 13 amino acids. The CDR3, as DNA: TGTGCCAGCAGACAAGTAGCCACACCCAAGCAGTTCTTC. It encodes CASRQVATPKQFF.

The rearrangement uses TRBV28 and TRBJ1-2; possibly TRBD1 for D (5 bases). V was clipped by 3 bases and J by 8 bases, with 10 bases between them. The CDR3 sequence is 12 residues long. From germline, CDR1 is MDHEN and CDR2 SYDVKM. This CDR3 is CASSFGWGGYTF. The CDR3 DNA sequence: TGTGCCAGCAGTTTTGGCTGGGGGGGCTACACCTTC.

With regard to this clonotype: A much more abundant neighbour one base away suggests this may be a read error. The rearrangement uses TRBV29-1 and TRBJ2-2, with 15 nucleotides matching TRBD2. Germline V gene lookup returns CDR1 SQVTM and CDR2 ANQGSEA. The length of the CDR3 is 17 residues. The CDR3 sequence is CSAGLAGGLPNTGEPFF. For the CDR3, the DNA is TGCAGCGCCGGACTAGCGGGAGGGCTTCCAAACACCGGGGAGCCGTTTTTT.

Concerning this clonotype itself: A read error may explain this, as a much larger clone is one base away. The J gene is TRBJ2-7, the V gene TRBV4-3; D is perhaps TRBD1 (6 bases). The germline gives CDR1 LGHNA, CDR2 YSLEER. This CDR3 contains 13 residues. CDR3 in amino acids: CASNQYRDYEQYF. CDR3 nucleotides: TGCGCCAGCAACCAATACAGGGACTACGAGCAGTACTTC.

Regarding this clonotype: This sequence may be a read error, since a much larger clone differs from it by one base. The genes are TRBV12-3 or TRBV12-4 and TRBJ1-1, with no clear D. The CDR3 loop spans 12 amino acids. This chain's CDR3 is CASASAGSEAFF. In nucleotides, the CDR3 is TGTGCTAGCGCCTCTGCGGGGTCTGAAGCTTTCTTT.

V gene TRBV6-2 or TRBV6-3 combines with J gene TRBJ2-7; 8 positions match TRBD1. This CDR3 has 13 residues. V trimming: 5 bases; J trimming: 5 bases; junction bases outside the gene matches: 5. The germline CDR1 and CDR2 sequences are MNHEY and SVGEGT. The CDR3: CASSETGDHEQYF. The CDR3 nucleotides are TGTGCCAGCAGTGAGACAGGGGACCACGAGCAGTACTTC.

This clonotype has only a few counts. One end of the junction fails to match germline, which may point to a read error. This chain links TRBV10-1 with TRBJ2-1, with D possibly matching TRBD1 (7 bases). The CDR3 covers 15 residues. From germline, CDR1 is WNHNN and CDR2 SYGVQD (reference sequence). As DNA, the CDR3 is TGCGCCCCCAGAGGAGGGGACAGCTTCTACATTGAGCAGTTCTTC. Amino acid sequence: CAPRGGDSFYIEQFF.

The chain uses TRBV11-2 and TRBJ2-1; no clear D. This CDR3 has 12 residues. CDR1 is SGHAT, CDR2 FQNNGV, per germline. V gave up 8 bases and J gave up 8 bases, with 13 bases separating them. The CDR3 bases are TGTGCCAGCGGCATGGAAAACGATGAGCAGTTCTTC. Translating gives CASGMENDEQFF.

The table lists this clonotype with a few counts. V gene TRBV12-3 or TRBV12-4 combines with J gene TRBJ2-2, with TRBD2 as a possible D gene (6 bases). Trimming took 2 bases from V and 3 from J, leaving 10 bases between them. The CDR3 extends over 15 amino acids. CDR3 in amino acids: CASSLWGGDTGELFF. CDR3 in DNA: TGTGCCAGCAGTTTATGGGGAGGCGACACCGGGGAGCTGTTTTTT.

This chain connects TRBV30 to TRBJ2-7; weak D call: TRBD2 (6 bases). The CDR3 has 12 amino acids. The V gene's germline CDR1 is GTSNPN and CDR2 SVGIG (reference sequence). V dropped 2 bases and J dropped 3 bases, with 8 bases sitting between them. The CDR3 spells CAWSLGGYEQYF. The DNA of the CDR3 is TGTGCCTGGAGTCTCGGGGGCTACGAGCAGTACTTC.

Remarks on this clonotype: The conserved phenylalanine or tryptophan normally closing the CDR3 is absent here, so this likely arose from a read error. The DNA is omitted, as the CDR3 cannot be located on it reliably, and the CDR3 follows TCRdb's listing. CDR3 protein: CASSLGNRGATEALL. This chain joins TRBV11-3 and TRBJ1-1; the D segment call TRBD1 is taken from the table without a DNA check. Germline lookup yields CDR1 SGHNT and CDR2 YENEEA. The CDR3 comprises 15 residues, both ends counted.

For this clonotype: This may come from a read error, since a much larger clone is one base off. The chain links TRBV29-1 to TRBJ2-1; D might be TRBD2 (6 bases). The ends were cut back, 7 bases at V and 9 bases at J, with 22 bases in the middle. The CDR3 length is 14 residues. Looked up from germline, CDR1 is SQVTM and CDR2 is ANQGSEA. CDR3 sequence (DNA): TGCAGCGGTGCCCCGACTAGGGAGTCGGGTGAGCAGTTCTTC. This encodes CSGAPTRESGEQFF.

The genes are TRBV7-8 and TRBJ1-1, with no clear D. Germline-derived CDR1 and CDR2 are SGHVS and FQNEAQ. Trimming took 10 bases from V and 0 from J, leaving 15 bases between them. This CDR3 region has 14 residues. The CDR3 sequence: CANSGSTVNTEAFF. CDR3 bases: TGTGCCAACAGTGGGTCAACGGTGAACACTGAAGCTTTCTTT.

The V and J genes are TRBV6-2 or TRBV6-3 and TRBJ1-1, with D uncertain. CDR3 length: 14 amino acids. CDR1 MNHEY and CDR2 SVGEGT come from the germline V gene. The V and J ends lost 2 bases and 0 bases respectively, with 7 bases between them. CDR3 sequence reads: CASSYGPVNTEAFF. Here the CDR3 DNA reads TGTGCCAGCAGTTACGGGCCTGTGAACACTGAAGCTTTCTTT.

The chain couples TRBV12-3 or TRBV12-4 to TRBJ2-2; unclear D gene. CDR3 length equals 13 residues. With 3 bases removed from V and 6 bases from J, the gap between germline ends came to 8 bases. This CDR3 reads CASSLALSGELFF. For the CDR3, the DNA is TGTGCCAGCAGTTTGGCCCTATCCGGGGAGCTGTTTTTT.

Comments on this clonotype: This may be a read error: a much more frequent sequence differs by one nucleotide. The chain links TRBV4-2 to TRBJ2-1; possible D gene TRBD2, 6 bases. CDR3 length: 15 residues. The germline CDR1 and CDR2 sequences are LGHNA and YNFKEQ. Trimming cost V 2 bases and J 0 bases, with 8 bases left between them. Here the CDR3 reads CASSQLGGSYNEQFF. The CDR3 nucleotides are TGTGCCAGCAGCCAACTGGGAGGCTCCTACAATGAGCAGTTCTTC.

As concerns this clonotype: A much more abundant neighbour one base away suggests this may be a read error. V usage is TRBV6-5 and J usage is TRBJ2-1, with 7 positions matching TRBD2. CDR3 length equals 14 residues. The germline gives CDR1 MNHEY, CDR2 SVGAGI. DNA of the CDR3: TGTGCCAGCAGCGCTCTGCGGGGGTACAATGAGCAGTCCTTC. Amino acids: CASSALRGYNEQSF.

For the CDR3, the DNA is TGTGCCAGCAGTTCCCCGGGGAGCGGATCCTACAATGAGCAGTTCTTC. This translates into CASSSPGSGSYNEQFF. This chain uses TRBV28 with TRBJ2-1; maybe TRBD2 (5 bases). Per the germline V gene, CDR1 is MDHEN and CDR2 is SYDVKM. The CDR3 spans 16 residues. Trimming stripped 4 bases from V and 1 base from J, with 14 bases between.

The count of this clonotype is one. The junction does not match germline at one end; this may be a read error. The chain has TRBV6-5 and TRBJ1-2; 7 bases are a match to TRBD1. In germline, CDR1 is MNHEY, CDR2 SVGAGI. This CDR3 has 16 residues. CDR3 bases: TGTGCCAACAGTTACTCAGTGAAGGGGGCACTCTATGGCTACACCTTC. Its protein is CANSYSVKGALYGYTF.

This clonotype was observed at least ten times. The CDR3 DNA sequence: TGCAGCGCCAAGACTAGCGGTTACAATGAGCAGTTCTTC. Encoded protein: CSAKTSGYNEQFF. The V gene is TRBV29-1, the J gene TRBJ2-1, with 9 bases lining up with TRBD2. Per the germline V gene, CDR1 is SQVTM and CDR2 is ANQGSEA. CDR3 length: 13 residues. V lost 7 bases to trimming and J lost 4 bases; unmatched junction nucleotides: 5.

Note on this clonotype: No conserved phenylalanine or tryptophan ends this CDR3, so it is likely a read error. The DNA is left out, because the CDR3 cannot be placed on it with certainty; the CDR3 is given as TCRdb lists it. The chain links TRBV18 to TRBJ2-7. The CDR3 sequence runs 14 residues, both termini included. The germline gives CDR1 KGHSH, CDR2 LQKENI. CDR3 loop: CASSPPSWIYEQYL.

The chain employs TRBV6-5 and TRBJ1-1, with D hard to call. The length of the CDR3 is 14 residues. Germline CDR1 MNHEY, CDR2 SVGAGI. The CDR3 DNA reads TGTACCAACGGTTACAGTCCATTGAACACTGAAGCTTTCTTT. Protein sequence: CTNGYSPLNTEAFF.

As regards this clonotype: No conserved phenylalanine or tryptophan is present at the end of the CDR3, so a read error is the likely explanation. The genes are TRBV6-2 or TRBV6-3 and TRBJ1-1; TRBD1 agrees at 10 bases. Per the germline V gene, CDR1 is MNHEY and CDR2 is SVGEGT. V lost 6 bases to trimming and J lost 2 bases; unmatched junction nucleotides: 6. This CDR3 spans 15 amino acids. The DNA of the CDR3 is TGTGCCAGCAGCAGACAGGGGGCAGGAAACACTGAAGCTTTCTAT. This sequence encodes CASSRQGAGNTEAFY.

A remark on this clonotype: One end of the junction fails to match germline, which may point to a read error. The chain has TRBV4-2 and TRBJ1-2; D may be TRBD1 (5 bases). CDR3 length: 15 residues. CDR1 LGHNA and CDR2 YNFKEQ come from the germline V gene. CDR3 protein: CASGQGRETNYGNTF. The CDR3 nucleotides are TGTGCCAGCGGCCAGGGCAGGGAAACTAACTATGGCAACACCTTC.

To note about this clonotype: This may stem from a read error, because a much larger clone lies one nucleotide away. The CDR3 region is CASRTWSNTDTQYF. CDR3 DNA: TGTGCCAGCAGAACTTGGTCTAACACAGATACGCAGTATTTT. The J gene is TRBJ2-3, the V gene TRBV12-3 or TRBV12-4; D gene unclear. The CDR3 covers 14 residues. V lost 6 bases and J 2 bases, leaving 12 bases between the germline ends.

This clonotype occurred many times. This chain joins TRBV6-1 and TRBJ2-7, with TRBD1 identical over 9 bases. The CDR3 runs 13 residues. CDR1 and CDR2 (germline): MNHNS, SASEGT. The V segment lost 6 bases and the J segment 2 bases; nucleotides outside the gene matches: 2. The CDR3 DNA sequence: TGTGCCAGCAGGCGGGACAGGGCCTACGAGCAGTACTTC. Translating gives CASRRDRAYEQYF.

This clonotype was counted between two and nine times. This chain joins TRBV6-5 and TRBJ2-7; perhaps D is TRBD1 or TRBD2 (5 bases each). From germline, CDR1 is MNHEY and CDR2 SVGAGI. V gave up 7 bases and J gave up 6 bases, with 16 bases separating them. This CDR3 is 13 amino acids long. The CDR3 loop reads CASKGEIGTEQYF. The DNA for the CDR3 is TGTGCCAGCAAGGGAGAGATAGGGACCGAGCAGTACTTC.